These 16 T cell receptor beta chains came from one sample sequenced in a study of blood T cell repertoires in COVID-19. The repertoire was sequenced with immunoSEQ multiplex PCR; TCRdb's copy has only in-frame clones and lacks some. The top ten clones hold 4% to 5% of a sample with 200,000 to 300,000 clones, around 80% of them seen once. Sequenced material: peripheral blood. These TCRs come from a man in his fifties or sixties with acute or convalescent COVID-19.

The chain is built from TRBV19 and TRBJ2-7; a weak D match, TRBD1 (6 bases). This CDR3 is built from 12 residues. Trimming stripped 0 bases from V and 6 bases from J, with 6 bases between. The germline CDR1 and CDR2 sequences are LNHDA and SQIVND (reference sequence). The CDR3 DNA sequence: TGTGCCAGTAGTATAGACAGGGGCGAGCAGTACTTC. It yields the protein CASSIDRGEQYF.

V usage is TRBV9 and J usage is TRBJ1-5, with no clear D. The germline V and J ends were trimmed by 3 bases and 6 bases, with 13 bases remaining between them. The CDR3 has 14 residues. Germline CDR1 SGDLS, CDR2 YYNGEE. The CDR3: CASSGSSVLQPQHF. For the CDR3, the DNA is TGTGCCAGCAGCGGGAGCTCGGTCCTTCAGCCCCAGCATTTT.

This chain links TRBV7-9 with TRBJ2-7; 9 bases align to TRBD1. Germline trimming cut 1 base from V and 3 bases from J; bases unmatched to any gene: 1. The CDR3 consists of 14 residues. CDR1 is SEHNR, CDR2 FQNEAQ, per germline (reference sequence). CDR3 coding DNA: TGTGCCAGCAGCTTAGGACAGGGGGACTACGAGCAGTACTTC. Encoded protein: CASSLGQGDYEQYF.

CDR3 sequence: CASSIRTGGYEQYF. The CDR3 coding sequence is TGTGCCAGTAGTATCCGGACAGGGGGCTACGAGCAGTACTTC. The J gene is TRBJ2-7, the V gene TRBV19, with 10 bases identical to TRBD1. Per the germline V gene, CDR1 is LNHDA and CDR2 is SQIVND (reference sequence). V was pared by 3 bases and J by 3 bases, with 2 bases of the junction left unmatched. This CDR3 is built from 14 residues.

The gene calls are TRBV14 and TRBJ1-5; 7 bases align to TRBD1. The CDR3 extends over 15 amino acids. The trim removed 3 bases at V and 4 bases at J, leaving 6 bases unmatched. Germline CDR1 and CDR2: SGHDN and FVKESK. The CDR3 spells CASSHTGTANQPQHF. The CDR3 region has the DNA TGTGCCAGCAGCCACACCGGGACAGCAAATCAGCCCCAGCATTTT.

The chain recombines TRBV15 with TRBJ2-1; TRBD1 matches 8 bases. CDR1 is LNHNV, CDR2 YYDKDF, per germline (reference sequence). This CDR3 is built from 19 residues. V lost 0 bases, J lost 1 base, and 11 bases stayed unmatched. The CDR3 DNA sequence: TGTGCCACCAGCAGAGATCAGTATGGTCAGGGGGCTTCCTACAATGAGCAGTTCTTC. Translation: CATSRDQYGQGASYNEQFF.

The chain combines TRBV30 with TRBJ2-5; 9 bases agree with TRBD2. V shed 2 bases, J shed 5 bases, and the junction held 6 bases outside the gene matches. Germline V gene sequence: CDR1 GTSNPN, CDR2 SVGIG (reference sequence). This CDR3 has 14 amino acids. In DNA form, the CDR3 reads TGTGCCTGGAGTCCGGGACTAGCAAGGGAGACCCAGTACTTC. Translating gives CAWSPGLARETQYF.

The chain is built from TRBV7-8 and TRBJ2-1; D might be TRBD2 (5 bases). Germline CDR1 reads SGHVS; CDR2 reads FQNEAQ. The ends were cut back, 4 bases at V and 7 bases at J, with 11 bases in the middle. This CDR3 spans 13 amino acids. The CDR3 spells CASSSSLANEQFF. CDR3 bases: TGTGCCAGCAGCTCTTCTCTAGCAAATGAGCAGTTCTTC.

This rearrangement joins TRBV12-3 or TRBV12-4 to TRBJ2-7; perhaps TRBD2 as D (6 bases). The V and J ends lost 4 bases and 4 bases respectively, with 11 bases between them. This CDR3 has 13 amino acids. CDR3 amino acids: CASSSFSGYEQYF. The CDR3 DNA is TGTGCCAGCAGTTCTTTTAGCGGATACGAGCAGTACTTC.

The rearrangement uses TRBV5-4 and TRBJ2-7, with 10 nucleotides matching TRBD2. The CDR3 sequence is 14 residues long. V gave up 3 bases and J gave up 0 bases; unmatched junction bases: 0. Germline V CDR1 and CDR2: SGHNT, YYREEE (reference sequence). The CDR3 region is CASSWTSGSYEQYF. The CDR3 DNA follows: TGTGCCAGCAGCTGGACTAGCGGCTCCTACGAGCAGTACTTC.

The chain carries TRBV7-9 and TRBJ2-7; the match to TRBD1 covers 9 bases. Germline trimming cut 8 bases from V and 5 bases from J; bases unmatched to any gene: 4. Germline assignment: CDR1 SEHNR and CDR2 FQNEAQ (reference sequence). The CDR3 has 12 amino acids. The CDR3 sequence: CASADRGHEQYF. The CDR3 nucleotides read TGTGCCAGCGCGGACAGGGGCCACGAGCAGTACTTC.

The CDR3, as DNA: TGCGCCAGCAGCTTACAGGGGGCGACGATCCAAGAGACCCAGTACTTC. Translated: CASSLQGATIQETQYF. J is TRBJ2-5 and V is TRBV5-1; 9 bases match TRBD1. Trimming cost V 2 bases and J 1 base; bases outside gene matches: 6. The CDR3 runs to 16 residues. Germline CDR1 is SGHRS and CDR2 is YFSETQ.

In DNA form, the CDR3 reads TGTGCCAGCAGCGTAGGAGGAGGGGTGGCCTACGAGCAGTACTTC. As protein: CASSVGGGVAYEQYF. This sequence joins TRBV9 and TRBJ2-7; D is possibly TRBD2 (6 bases). V was cut by 0 bases and J by 2 bases, with 12 bases left in between. CDR3 length: 15 amino acids. Germline loops: CDR1 SGDLS, CDR2 YYNGEE. The full variable domain, in which reference TRBV9 and TRBJ2-7 provide the parts outside the CDR3, is DSGVTQTPKHLITATGQRVTLRCSPRSGDLSVYWYQQSLDQGLQFLIQYYNGEERAKGNILERFSAQQFPDLHSELNLSSLELGDSALYFCASSVGGGVAYEQYFGPGTRLTVT.

This chain links TRBV6-6 with TRBJ2-7; D unresolved. V was pared by 2 bases and J by 6 bases, with 5 bases between. The CDR3 is 11 amino acids. Germline-derived CDR1 and CDR2 are MNHNY and SVGAGI (reference sequence). The CDR3, as DNA: TGTGCCAGCAGTTACGGCGGCGAGCAGTACTTC. Translated, it gives CASSYGGEQYF.

The chain links TRBV18 to TRBJ1-1; 7 nucleotides match TRBD1. Trimming at V came to 1 base and at J to 5 bases, leaving 4 bases not matched to a gene. The V gene's germline CDR1 is KGHSH and CDR2 LQKENI. The CDR3 has 14 amino acids. CDR3: CASSPQGGWTEAFF. Written as DNA, the CDR3 is TGTGCCAGCTCACCACAAGGGGGCTGGACTGAAGCTTTCTTT.

CDR3 loop: CASSYSRTRGETQYF. DNA for the CDR3: TGTGCCAGCAGTTACTCGAGGACCAGGGGAGAGACCCAGTACTTC. J is TRBJ2-5 and V is TRBV6-5, with D possibly TRBD1 on 6 matching bases. CDR1 is MNHEY, CDR2 SVGAGI, per germline. V was cut by 0 bases and J by 4 bases, with 12 bases left in between. This CDR3 is 15 amino acids long.